Following are 5 T cell receptor beta chains from one sample sequenced in a study of breast tumors, draining lymph nodes, adjacent tissues. Each CDR3 protein gets one entry after TCRdb re-called the multiplex PCR reads with MiXCR. The sample contains 270,000 or so distinct CDR3 sequences, around 30% of which appear only once. The lymph nodes were axillary draining lymph nodes from breast cancer patients. The source material was axillary lymph node tissue. The receptors shown here come from a female donor with breast cancer. Some clones in this sample may be carry-over from other donors' samples.

This clonotype appeared many times. The rearrangement uses TRBV12-5 and TRBJ2-1; TRBD2 agrees at 7 bases. This CDR3 has 15 residues. CDR1 LGHNT and CDR2 FRNRAP come from the germline V gene. V gave up 3 bases and J gave up 6 bases; unmatched junction bases: 8. The CDR3 is CASGLGAGAGNEQFF. DNA of the CDR3: TGTGCTAGTGGTTTAGGGGCGGGAGCTGGCAATGAGCAGTTCTTC.

This clonotype appeared many times. The chain links TRBV7-2 to TRBJ1-2; D remains ambiguous. V gave up 5 bases and J gave up 0 bases, with 10 bases separating them. In germline, CDR1 is SGHTA, CDR2 FQGNSA. The CDR3 runs to 14 residues. The DNA for the CDR3 is TGTGCCAGCAGCAGACAAACAGCTAACTATGGCTACACCTTC. Its translation is CASSRQTANYGYTF.

There are many counts of this clonotype. This rearrangement joins TRBV4-2 to TRBJ1-5, with 9 nucleotides matching TRBD1. Unmatched junction bases numbered 1, after V lost 2 bases and J lost 2 bases. Germline V gene lookup returns CDR1 LGHNA and CDR2 YNFKEQ. This CDR3 is built from 15 residues. CDR3 sequence reads: CASSQRTGGNQPQHF. The CDR3 DNA reads as TGTGCCAGCAGCCAACGGACAGGGGGCAATCAGCCCCAGCATTTT.

A note on this clonotype: One end of the junction is discordant with germline, which a read error may explain. The chain has TRBV24-1 and TRBJ2-1, with 12 positions matching TRBD2. The germline V gene encodes CDR1 KGHDR and CDR2 SFDVKD. The CDR3 is made up of 17 amino acids. CDR3 region: CATSGSSGRGTSMGQFF. The DNA of the CDR3 is TGTGCCACCAGTGGGTCTAGCGGGAGGGGGACCTCAATGGGGCAGTTTTTC.

As concerns this clonotype: One end of the junction is discordant with germline, which a read error may explain. The rearrangement joins TRBV9 to TRBJ2-1; D remains ambiguous. The V gene's germline CDR1 is SGDLS and CDR2 YYNGEE. The CDR3 extends over 16 amino acids. The CDR3 DNA is TGTGCCAGCAGCGTACCGATGGAGTGGGGATACAATGTGCAGTTCTTC. It encodes CASSVPMEWGYNVQFF.